Shown below are 14 T cell receptor beta chains from a single sample sequenced in a study of blood T cell repertoires in COVID-19. Sequenced by immunoSEQ multiplex PCR; TCRdb stores in-frame clones only, minus some. The top ten clones hold about 3.5% of a sample with nearly 350,000 clones, approximately 90% of them seen once. The sequenced material came from peripheral blood. Receptors were obtained from a woman between 18 and 29 years old who had recovered from COVID-19.

The J gene is TRBJ1-5, the V gene TRBV18, with D hard to call. The CDR3 runs to 16 residues. Germline V CDR1 and CDR2: KGHSH, LQKENI. V lost 6 bases and J 3 bases, leaving 18 bases between the germline ends. This chain's CDR3 is CASSPTISVYNQPQHF. Here the CDR3 DNA reads TGTGCCAGCTCGCCAACCATTTCTGTCTACAATCAGCCCCAGCATTTT.

The CDR3 here is CASRGQGASGELFF. In DNA, the CDR3 is TGTGCCAGCAGGGGACAGGGGGCATCCGGGGAGCTGTTTTTT. The chain links TRBV6-5 to TRBJ2-2, with 12 bases identical to TRBD1. Losses at the gene ends were 6 bases for V and 6 bases for J; bases not matched to a gene: 2. The CDR3 runs 14 residues. The germline V gene encodes CDR1 MNHEY and CDR2 SVGAGI.

The chain links TRBV12-2 to TRBJ2-7; TRBD2 is taken as the D call from the table, unchecked against the DNA. TRBV12-2 is recorded as a pseudogene. The CDR3 length is 16 residues. The CDR3 DNA sequence: TGTGCAAGTCGCTTAGGGGAGCGTTCCAGCTCCTACGAGCAGTACGTC. It translates to CASRLGERSSSYEQYV.

CDR3 region: CASGSNSQETQYF. The CDR3 DNA sequence: TGCGCCAGCGGGAGTAATAGTCAAGAGACCCAGTACTTC. The J gene is TRBJ2-5, the V gene TRBV5-1, with a tentative D call TRBD2 (5 bases). The CDR3 runs 13 residues. V was pared by 7 bases and J by 2 bases, with 12 bases between. CDR1 is SGHRS, CDR2 YFSETQ, per germline.

V usage is TRBV7-9 and J usage is TRBJ1-2; 10 positions agree with TRBD1. The germline V gene has CDR1 SEHNR and CDR2 FQNEAQ (reference sequence). The J segment lost 2 bases and the V segment lost 5 bases, leaving 14 bases of the junction unmatched. The CDR3 runs 18 residues. The CDR3 here is CASSPTLGQGGLNYGYTF. Written as DNA, the CDR3 is TGTGCCAGCAGCCCCACTCTAGGACAGGGGGGGCTAAACTATGGCTACACCTTC.

This clone was found once. This chain joins TRBV28 and TRBJ1-5; 7 nucleotides agree with TRBD1. Per the germline V gene, CDR1 is MDHEN and CDR2 is SYDVKM. The CDR3 loop spans 19 amino acids. The junction had 17 bases not matched to a gene; V was cut back by 4 bases and J by 2 bases. This CDR3 is CASSSHHGGQARGNQPQHF. Here the CDR3 DNA reads TGTGCCAGCAGTTCCCACCACGGCGGACAGGCCCGGGGCAATCAGCCCCAGCATTTT.

The rearrangement joins TRBV4-2 to TRBJ2-1; 9 nucleotides match TRBD2. Germline V gene lookup returns CDR1 LGHNA and CDR2 YNFKEQ. The V gene end was trimmed by 6 bases and the J gene end by 4 bases; junction bases not matched to a gene: 10. This CDR3 contains 16 residues. CDR3 bases: TGTGCCAGCAGTCCGACGCGGGAGGGCTCGTACAATGAGCAGTTCTTC. Translation gives CASSPTREGSYNEQFF.

V is TRBV4-1 and J is TRBJ2-1, with TRBD1 matching over 7 bases. The V segment lost 0 bases and the J segment 9 bases; nucleotides outside the gene matches: 8. CDR3 size: 15 residues. From germline, CDR1 is MGHRA and CDR2 YSYEKL. CDR3 in amino acids: CASSQEGTVISEQFF. The CDR3 bases are TGCGCCAGCAGCCAAGAAGGGACAGTTATAAGTGAGCAGTTCTTC.

The table lists this clone with a count of one. This chain uses TRBV11-3 with TRBJ1-1; possible D gene TRBD1, 5 bases. The CDR3 length is 16 residues. Trimming pared 0 bases from V and 5 bases from J, leaving 16 bases between. Germline values: CDR1 SGHNT, CDR2 YENEEA. In DNA form, the CDR3 reads TGTGCCAGCAGCTTAGAAGGGGAGGTCTCAGGGACTGAAGCTTTCTTT. Translated: CASSLEGEVSGTEAFF.

This sequence joins TRBV4-3 and TRBJ2-6; 7 nucleotides align to TRBD2. With V trimmed by 0 bases and J by 0 bases, 8 bases remained unmatched. Looked up from germline, CDR1 is LGHNA and CDR2 is YSLEER. The CDR3 spans 19 residues. CDR3 nucleotides: TGCGCCAGCAGCCAAGATTCGGTAGGGAGGGGCTCTGGGGCCAACGTCCTGACTTTC. It translates to CASSQDSVGRGSGANVLTF.

This clone has a handful of counts. The chain carries TRBV11-3 and TRBJ2-5, with D tentatively TRBD2 (6 bases). V was cut by 5 bases and J by 4 bases, with 17 bases left in between. Germline CDR1 and CDR2: SGHNT and YENEEA. The CDR3 is made up of 15 amino acids. CDR3 bases: TGTGCCAGCAGCCTCGGTGGGGGGTTCGGAGAGACCCAGTACTTC. This translates into CASSLGGGFGETQYF.

This clone is a singleton in its sample. The chain has TRBV18 and TRBJ2-3; D is ambiguous. Germline values: CDR1 KGHSH, CDR2 LQKENI. V was shortened by 2 bases and J by 7 bases, with 16 bases between the two germline ends. The CDR3 runs to 15 residues. The CDR3 sequence: CASSPSRNILYTQYF. CDR3 DNA: TGTGCCAGCTCACCATCTCGAAATATACTATATACGCAGTATTTT.

This rearrangement joins TRBV6-5 to TRBJ1-2; TRBD1 might be the D (6 bases). CDR3 length: 13 residues. The V and J ends lost 4 bases and 7 bases respectively, with 13 bases between them. Germline CDR1 MNHEY, CDR2 SVGAGI. DNA of the CDR3: TGTGCCAGCAGTTTCTCGACAGGCTCTGGCTACACCTTC. Protein product: CASSFSTGSGYTF.

J is TRBJ1-2 and V is TRBV4-3, with D hard to call. This CDR3 has 15 amino acids. V gave up 0 bases and J gave up 4 bases, with 12 bases separating them. Germline CDR1 and CDR2: LGHNA and YSLEER. The CDR3 region has the DNA TGCGCCAGCAGCCAAGATGTTAAGAGGGTCTATGGCTACACCTTC. It yields the protein CASSQDVKRVYGYTF.